A single sample gave rise to the 8 T cell receptor beta chains below, sequenced in a study of blood T cell repertoires in COVID-19. TCRdb's table, derived via immunoSEQ multiplex PCR, lists solely in-frame clones and lacks some. This table holds 130,000 or so clones, about 83% found once. Input material: peripheral blood. These receptor sequences come from a man aged 30-40 years with COVID-19, enrolled during active disease.

The V and J genes are TRBV6-5 and TRBJ1-1; maybe TRBD1 (5 bases). From germline, CDR1 is MNHEY and CDR2 SVGAGI. The CDR3 loop spans 13 amino acids. V lost 5 bases and J 7 bases, leaving 14 bases between the germline ends. The CDR3 sequence is CASSLQDQGEAFF. DNA for the CDR3: TGTGCCAGCAGTCTCCAAGATCAGGGTGAAGCTTTCTTT.

The V and J genes are TRBV25-1 and TRBJ1-1; 7 nucleotides agree with TRBD1. The CDR3 consists of 12 residues. V lost 6 bases to trimming and J lost 4 bases; unmatched junction nucleotides: 2. Germline-derived CDR1 and CDR2 are MGHDK and SYGVNS. The CDR3: CASRRQGTEAFF. The CDR3 region has the DNA TGTGCCAGCAGGAGACAGGGCACTGAAGCTTTCTTT.

V is TRBV19 and J is TRBJ2-3, with D possibly TRBD2 on 5 matching bases. V lost 5 bases, J lost 0 bases, and 9 bases lay in between. Germline-derived CDR1 and CDR2 are LNHDA and SQIVND (reference sequence). The CDR3 runs to 14 residues. In DNA form, the CDR3 reads TGTGCCAGTAGTGGACTGGACAGCACAGATACGCAGTATTTT. As protein: CASSGLDSTDTQYF. The variable domain in full, with the rest retrieved from reference TRBV19 and TRBJ2-3, is DGGITQSPKYLFRKEGQNVTLSCEQNLNHDAMYWYRQDPGQGLRLIYYSQIVNDFQKGDIAEGYSVSREKKESFPLTVTSAQKNPTAFYLCASSGLDSTDTQYFGPGTRLTVL.

V is TRBV14 and J is TRBJ1-6; D is unresolved. Trimming left V 3 bases short and J 7 bases short, with 7 bases between. The length of the CDR3 is 13 residues. CDR1 SGHDN and CDR2 FVKESK come from the germline V gene. The CDR3 nucleotides read TGTGCCAGCAGCCAGGCCGGGAATTCACCCCTCCACTTT. Amino acids: CASSQAGNSPLHF.

The chain uses TRBV5-1 and TRBJ2-5; 8 bases align to TRBD1. The CDR3 covers 13 residues. Germline V CDR1 and CDR2: SGHRS, YFSETQ. V dropped 1 base and J dropped 5; count of bases not matched to a gene: 1. This CDR3 is CASSLRTGETQYF. CDR3 DNA sequence: TGCGCCAGCAGCTTGAGGACAGGGGAGACCCAGTACTTC.

This chain joins TRBV5-4 and TRBJ1-2, with a weak D call TRBD1 (6 bases). Trimming took 7 bases from V and 8 from J, leaving 21 bases between them. CDR3 length equals 14 residues. Germline lookup yields CDR1 SGHNT and CDR2 YYREEE (reference sequence). This chain's CDR3 is CASQHGGGARGYTF. The CDR3, as DNA: TGTGCCAGCCAACATGGGGGGGGCGCCCGGGGCTACACCTTC. Variable domain in full (rest from reference TRBV5-4 and TRBJ1-2): ETGVTQSPTHLIKTRGQQVTLRCSSQSGHNTVSWYQQALGQGPQFIFQYYREEENGRGNFPPRFSGLQFPNYSSELNVNALELDDSALYLCASQHGGGARGYTFGSGTRLTVV.

This rearrangement joins TRBV6-1 to TRBJ2-1; perhaps TRBD2 as D (6 bases). This CDR3 is 14 amino acids long. CDR1 is MNHNS, CDR2 SASEGT, per germline. Trimming cost V 3 bases and J 4 bases, with 10 bases left between them. The CDR3 region has the DNA TGTGCCAGCAGTGAGATTAGCGGTTACAATGAGCAGTTCTTC. It codes for CASSEISGYNEQFF.

The chain couples TRBV4-1 to TRBJ2-2; perhaps TRBD2 as D (5 bases). CDR3 length: 17 residues. Trimming left V 0 bases short and J 7 bases short, with 18 bases between. Germline V gene sequence: CDR1 MGHRA, CDR2 YSYEKL. The CDR3 is CASSQDGMRAPGGELFF. For the CDR3, the DNA is TGCGCCAGCAGCCAAGACGGTATGCGGGCCCCAGGCGGGGAGCTGTTTTTT.